The rows below give T cell receptor beta chains drawn from one sample of a study of CD8 T cells in Susac syndrome. TCRdb used MiXCR to reprocess the immunoSEQ multiplex PCR reads, holding one entry per CDR3 protein. Among roughly 100,000 distinct CDR3 sequences listed, approximately 94% were seen once. The source material was CD8+ T cells from PBMCs. These receptors all come from a human donor with Susac syndrome. Both conserved end residues are part of each CDR3. The D gene is left open where the match is weak. The listing skips clone size in some rows; elsewhere it reads once, few, many or a size class.

-	-	TRBV6-5	TRBJ1-2	CASSYSTGTGYTF	TGTGCCAGCAGTTACTCTACGGGAACGGGCTACACCTTC
-	-	TRBV13	TRBJ2-7	CASSDSSYEQYF	TGTGCCAGCAGCGATAGCTCCTACGAGCAGTACTTC
-	-	TRBV29-1	TRBJ1-3	CSAKESGNTIYF	TGCAGCGCGAAGGAGTCTGGAAACACCATATATTTT
-	TRBD2	TRBV4-2	TRBJ2-2	CASSHVGLAGVENTGELFF	TGTGCCAGCAGCCATGTCGGACTAGCGGGAGTTGAGAACACCGGGGAGCTGTTTTTT
once	TRBD1	TRBV12-3/TRBV12-4	TRBJ1-1	CAIGWTGEAFF	TGTGCCATCGGTTGGACAGGAGAAGCTTTCTTT
-	-	TRBV20-1	TRBJ2-5	CSARDKARVSLQETQYF	TGCAGTGCTAGAGATAAGGCGCGGGTTAGCCTTCAAGAGACCCAGTACTTC
-	TRBD2	TRBV9	TRBJ2-1	CASSVGGGAGNEQFF	TGTGCCAGCAGCGTAGGCGGGGGGGCGGGCAATGAGCAGTTCTTC
once	-	TRBV20-1	TRBJ1-2	CSAYWHIVPEYYGYTF	TGCAGTGCCTACTGGCACATAGTGCCCGAGTACTATGGCTACACCTTC
-	-	TRBV5-1	TRBJ1-1	CASSWGVNTEAFF	TGCGCCAGCAGCTGGGGCGTGAACACTGAAGCTTTCTTT
-	TRBD1	TRBV7-9	TRBJ1-1	CASRSTGLGEAFF	TGTGCCAGCAGATCGACAGGGCTTGGAGAAGCTTTCTTT
-	TRBD2	TRBV20-1	TRBJ2-2	CSARDQSGGPNTGELFF	TGCAGTGCTAGAGATCAAAGCGGGGGGCCGAACACCGGGGAGCTGTTTTTT
few	-	TRBV3-1	TRBJ1-1	CASSQDRLNTEAFF	TGTGCCAGCAGCCAAGATCGCCTGAACACTGAAGCTTTCTTT
-	TRBD2	TRBV11-1	TRBJ2-3	CASSRKGTSSTDTQYF	TGTGCCAGCAGTCGAAAGGGGACTAGCAGCACAGATACGCAGTATTTT
-	-	TRBV9	TRBJ2-3	CASSPRGGSTDTQYF	TGTGCCAGCAGTCCGAGGGGGGGGAGCACAGATACGCAGTATTTT
-	-	TRBV5-6	TRBJ1-2	CASSLEQNYGYTF	TGTGCCAGCAGCTTGGAACAGAACTATGGCTACACCTTC
-	-	TRBV12-3/TRBV12-4	TRBJ1-5	CASSYGGTGNQPQHF	TGTGCCAGCAGTTACGGGGGTACGGGCAATCAGCCCCAGCATTTT
-	-	TRBV24-1	TRBJ2-3	CATSDFGSADTQYF	TGTGCCACCAGTGATTTCGGTTCGGCAGATACGCAGTATTTT
-	-	TRBV9	TRBJ1-1	CASSVEGGEAFF	TGTGCCAGCAGCGTAGAGGGCGGTGAAGCTTTCTTT
-	-	TRBV15	TRBJ2-3	CATSPGPGTTDTQYF	TGTGCCACCAGCCCCGGGCCGGGGACCACAGATACGCAGTATTTT
-	TRBD2	TRBV7-9	TRBJ2-1	CASSPYGQRGGNEQFF	TGTGCCAGCAGCCCCTATGGGCAGCGGGGGGGCAATGAGCAGTTCTTC
-	-	TRBV4-3	TRBJ2-1	CASTNKRDSLYNEQFF	TGCGCCAGCACCAACAAACGGGACTCACTCTACAATGAGCAGTTCTTC
-	TRBD1	TRBV2	TRBJ2-3	CASRGQAVGDTQYF	TGTGCCAGCAGGGGACAGGCGGTTGGGGATACGCAGTATTTT
-	-	TRBV7-3	TRBJ2-3	CASSLDSTGGDTQYF	TGTGCCAGCAGCTTAGACAGCACTGGGGGAGATACGCAGTATTTT
-	-	TRBV20-1	TRBJ1-2	CSALPGGSSTLRDGYTF	TGCAGTGCTTTGCCGGGCGGGTCCAGCACCCTAAGGGATGGCTACACCTTC
-	-	TRBV6-2/TRBV6-3	TRBJ2-1	CASSYGGNEQFF	TGTGCCAGCAGTTATGGTGGTAATGAGCAGTTCTTC
-	-	TRBV29-1	TRBJ1-2	CSVFGTAVGYTF	TGCAGCGTTTTCGGGACGGCGGTCGGCTACACCTTC
-	-	TRBV29-1	TRBJ1-5	CSVEQGSNQPQHF	TGCAGCGTTGAGCAGGGTAGCAATCAGCCCCAGCATTTT
-	-	TRBV19	TRBJ1-3	CASSIVEGAGNTIYF	TGTGCCAGTAGTATAGTGGAAGGGGCTGGAAACACCATATATTTT
-	-	TRBV7-3	TRBJ1-4	CASITSYEGTENEKLFF	TGTGCCAGCATCACTTCGTACGAGGGGACGGAGAATGAAAAACTGTTTTTT
-	-	TRBV12-5	TRBJ2-5	CASGLSRSSGETQYF	TGTGCTAGTGGTTTGTCGCGATCGAGCGGAGAGACCCAGTACTTC
-	-	TRBV29-1	TRBJ2-2	CSVEDPTGELFF	TGCAGCGTTGAGGACCCCACCGGGGAGCTGTTTTTT
-	-	TRBV15	TRBJ2-3	CATSPRSRTDWGGDTQYF	TGTGCCACCAGCCCCCGCTCTAGGACAGATTGGGGAGGAGATACGCAGTATTTT
-	-	TRBV12-3/TRBV12-4	TRBJ1-1	CACSPGYLEAFF	TGTGCCTGCTCCCCCGGATACTTGGAAGCTTTCTTT
-	-	TRBV9	TRBJ2-3	CASSVGQGTGTDTQYF	TGTGCCAGCAGCGTTGGGCAGGGGACGGGCACAGATACGCAGTATTTT
-	-	TRBV3-1	TRBJ1-2	CASSLPGPSASIYGYTF	TGTGCCAGCAGCCTACCCGGCCCGTCCGCCTCCATCTATGGCTACACCTTC
-	-	TRBV4-3	TRBJ2-7	CASSQQRFSYEQYF	TGCGCCAGCAGCCAACAGCGATTCTCCTACGAGCAGTACTTC
-	-	TRBV13	TRBJ2-5	CASSLATDGTRETQYF	TGTGCCAGCAGCTTAGCTACTGACGGGACCCGAGAGACCCAGTACTTC